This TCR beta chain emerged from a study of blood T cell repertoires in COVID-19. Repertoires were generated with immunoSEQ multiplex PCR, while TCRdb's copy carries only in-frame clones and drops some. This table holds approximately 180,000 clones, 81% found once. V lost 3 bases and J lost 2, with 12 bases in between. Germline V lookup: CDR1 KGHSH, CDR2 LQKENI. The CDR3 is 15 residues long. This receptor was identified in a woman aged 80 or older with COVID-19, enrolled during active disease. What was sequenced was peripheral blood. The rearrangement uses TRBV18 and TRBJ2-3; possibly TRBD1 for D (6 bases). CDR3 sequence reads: CASSPRGKHTDTQYF. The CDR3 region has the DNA TGTGCCAGCTCACCCAGGGGAAAACACACAGATACGCAGTATTTT.